The T cell receptor beta chain under discussion was sequenced for a study of early T cells in non-severe SARS-CoV-2 infection (dated by TCRdb to about 2021). Broadly, across the study: Bulk RNA from unsorted whole blood was used for TCR sequencing, so alpha and beta chains could not be paired. Paper-wide results and their limitations: Matching against VDJdb was skewed toward anti-spike CD8 responses, likely underestimated virus-specific expansions, and missed private and CD4 specificities.

The library was made by 5' RACE. The listed sequencing device is NextSeq 500. In the TCR library protocol, unique molecular identifiers were attached to individual cDNA molecules to correct for PCR bias and sequencing error. TCR alpha and beta chains were both sequenced, and the abundances of alpha and beta sequences in each sample were closely correlated with each other. Turning to the authors' computational methods: Decombinator V4 was used to annotate the V gene, J gene and CDR3 of the TCR sequences. TCRs were defined as expanded if a significant change between any two time points was detected under a Poisson model with p below 0.0001. Abundances of TCRs were expressed as counts per million after normalisation to the total number of TCRs sequenced in each sample. MAIT TCRs were defined by TRAV1-2 paired with TRAJ12, TRAJ20 or TRAJ33, and iNKT TCRs by TRAV10 paired with TRAJ18. A search of VDJdb, accessed on 1 November 2021, was run for TCRs annotated to CMV, EBV and SARS-CoV-2, with TCRs annotated for multiple antigens excluded. The public sequencing data were trimmed at Q25 with fastp and processed into clonotypes with MiXCR by TCRdb, which kept only in-frame beta chains. Every entry covers one CDR3 protein and lists the most common genes and DNA from its rows. These V and J calls originate from TCRdb's pipeline instead of the authors' own analysis. This sample gives around 60,000 distinct CDR3 sequences in total; roughly 14% of them show up just once. 4.2% of the sample rests with the top ten.

With regard to this clonotype: No antigen is known for it. One base away there is no much larger clone; base qualities are not given.

This was a case-control study nested in a cohort of healthcare workers in London, UK, who had nasopharyngeal swab PCR tests and blood samples taken every week. Between 23 and 31 March 2020, the week of the UK lockdown, healthcare workers were enrolled and then followed up weekly for as long as 16 weeks. Based on the germline V gene, the CDR1 and CDR2 sequences are SGDLS and YYNGEE. Taken from cysteine to phenylalanine, the CDR3 has 14 residues. Only the CDR3 DNA is retained, 42 bases long and in frame from the first base. V is clipped by 0 bases and J by 2 bases, and the sequence between their germline boundaries is 8 bases long.

The chain employs TRBV9 and TRBJ1-2; no confident D gene assignment can be made. Material for sequencing was whole blood. This receptor was obtained from an adult who was a healthcare worker with PCR-confirmed SARS-CoV-2 infection or an uninfected control (not recorded which). The CDR3 protein is CASSVDDGNYGYTF. The DNA is as follows: TGTGCCAGCAGCGTAGATGACGGGAACTATGGCTACACCTTC.